These 13 T cell receptor beta chains originate from one sample sequenced in a study of blood T cell repertoires in COVID-19. Assay used: immunoSEQ multiplex PCR; TCRdb lists only in-frame clones, some missing. The sample includes under 250,000 clones, about 90% of them seen just once. The source material was peripheral blood. Every receptor here comes from an older woman with acute or convalescent COVID-19.

CDR3 sequence (DNA): TGTGCCAGCAGCAAAGGAGGGACAGGGGGCGCGGAGACCCAGTACTTC. Encoded protein: CASSKGGTGGAETQYF. The rearrangement joins TRBV21-1 to TRBJ2-5; the table's D call, TRBD1, has no DNA check behind it. TRBV21-1 is a pseudogene segment. There are 16 residues in the CDR3.

This clone was seen more than once but under ten times. The J gene is TRBJ2-7, the V gene TRBV6-2 or TRBV6-3; D gene uncertain. Per the germline V gene, CDR1 is MNHEY and CDR2 is SVGEGT. The V gene lost 0 bases and the J gene lost 5 bases, with 8 bases spanning the gap. The CDR3 length is 13 residues. CDR3 amino acids: CASSYSRGDEQYF. The CDR3 coding sequence is TGTGCCAGCAGTTACTCGCGCGGTGACGAGCAGTACTTC.

This clone was detected ten times or more. The chain couples TRBV5-4 to TRBJ2-5, with 7 bases identical to TRBD2. This CDR3 spans 14 amino acids. V shed 4 bases, J shed 1 base, and the junction held 4 bases outside the gene matches. CDR1 is SGHNT, CDR2 YYREEE, per germline (reference sequence). The CDR3 nucleotides are TGTGCCAGCAGCCCCCGGGGGGTCCAAGAGACCCAGTACTTC. It encodes CASSPRGVQETQYF.

The chain uses TRBV4-1 and TRBJ2-7, with D tentatively TRBD2 (5 bases). This CDR3 has 15 amino acids. CDR1 and CDR2 from the germline V gene are MGHRA and YSYEKL. V was shortened by 0 bases and J by 1 base, with 10 bases between the two germline ends. CDR3 in amino acids: CASSQEGRGSYEQYF. The CDR3, as DNA: TGCGCCAGCAGCCAAGAAGGACGGGGATCCTACGAGCAGTACTTC.

The chain joins TRBV15 to TRBJ2-3, with a tentative D call TRBD1 (6 bases). V was clipped by 0 bases and J by 5 bases, with 9 bases between them. The CDR3 has 14 residues. Germline loops: CDR1 LNHNV, CDR2 YYDKDF (reference sequence). The DNA of the CDR3 is TGTGCCACCAGCAGAGACAGGGGCGTAGATACGCAGTATTTT. Translated, it gives CATSRDRGVDTQYF. Based on the CDR3 plus reference TRBV15 and TRBJ2-3, the full variable domain is DAMVIQNPRYQVTQFGKPVTLSCSQTLNHNVMYWYQQKSSQAPKLLFHYYDKDFNNEADTPDNFQSRRPNTSFCFLDIRSPGLGDTAMYLCATSRDRGVDTQYFGPGTRLTVL.

CDR3 loop: CASSIASGSGNEQFF. In nucleotides, the CDR3 is TGTGCCAGTAGTATCGCTAGCGGTTCGGGCAATGAGCAGTTCTTC. The V call is TRBV19, the J call TRBJ2-1; 7 bases align to TRBD2. There are 15 residues in the CDR3. Germline values: CDR1 LNHDA, CDR2 SQIVND (reference sequence). V was clipped by 3 bases and J by 6 bases; unmatched bases: 8.

This clone was found a few times. The chain employs TRBV5-1 and TRBJ2-7; 9 bases align to TRBD2. The CDR3 consists of 14 residues. The germline V gene encodes CDR1 SGHRS and CDR2 YFSETQ. J lost 0 bases, V lost 4 bases, and 2 bases had no gene match. Here the CDR3 DNA reads TGCGCCAGCAGCCCTAGCGGGATCTCCTACGAGCAGTACTTC. Translated: CASSPSGISYEQYF.

V and J are TRBV27 and TRBJ1-6, with 9 bases aligning to TRBD1. Trimming took 6 bases from V and 9 from J; bases not matched to a gene: 12. CDR1 is MNHEY and CDR2 is SMNVEV in the germline V gene (reference sequence). This CDR3 is 16 amino acids long. CDR3 bases: TGTGCCAGCAGCCGACAGGGGGTCCTCCTTTTTTCACCCCTCCACTTT. Residues: CASSRQGVLLFSPLHF.

The chain combines TRBV28 with TRBJ2-7, with TRBD2 matching 10 bases. V was pared by 9 bases and J by 3 bases, with 14 bases of the junction left unmatched. The CDR3 has 16 amino acids. Germline assignment: CDR1 MDHEN and CDR2 SYDVKM. CDR3 sequence (DNA): TGTGCCAGTAAAGAGACTATAGCGGGAGGTCTCTACGAGCAGTACTTC. Translated, it gives CASKETIAGGLYEQYF.

The rearrangement uses TRBV6-2 or TRBV6-3 and TRBJ2-4; 7 nucleotides agree with TRBD1. This CDR3 region has 16 residues. From germline, CDR1 is MNHEY and CDR2 SVGEGT. V lost 0 bases and J lost 4; bases outside the gene matches: 6. The CDR3 loop is CASSYSITTGKNIQYF. CDR3 in DNA: TGTGCCAGCAGTTACTCTATTACGACAGGGAAAAACATTCAGTACTTC.

The chain couples TRBV11-2 to TRBJ1-1, with D unclear. Germline-derived CDR1 and CDR2 are SGHAT and FQNNGV. This CDR3 is 16 amino acids long. V lost 1 base and J lost 0, with 12 bases in between. CDR3 nucleotides: TGTGCCAGCAGCTTAGCGCGGGGAAATATGAACACTGAAGCTTTCTTT. Its translation: CASSLARGNMNTEAFF.

The sample holds one count of this clone. The genes are TRBV4-1 and TRBJ2-1, with 10 bases matching TRBD1. The CDR3 has 17 amino acids. Germline CDR1 is MGHRA and CDR2 is YSYEKL. V lost 0 bases, J lost 7 bases, and 9 bases stayed unmatched. CDR3 loop: CASSQDAPGTGVNEQFF. The CDR3 DNA sequence: TGCGCCAGCAGCCAAGACGCCCCCGGGACAGGGGTAAATGAGCAGTTCTTC.

There are a few counts of this clone. The CDR3 is CASSLDTGELFF. The CDR3, as DNA: TGTGCCAGCAGCCTCGACACCGGGGAGCTGTTTTTT. This chain uses TRBV5-6 with TRBJ2-2, with D unclear. The CDR3 runs 12 residues. The ends were cut back, 4 bases at V and 3 bases at J, with 4 bases in the middle. CDR1 is SGHDT, CDR2 YYEEEE, per germline.